This T cell receptor (beta chain) was sequenced for a study of Ad26.COV2.S vaccination and SARS-CoV-2 variants. The wider study: Donor was one of the participants in the Ad26.COV2.S arm of the COV1001 trial. Study findings and constraints: The placebo group had lower spike-specific TCR breadth than the vaccine recipients did. It was reported that spike-specific CD8+ and CD4+ T cell responses were substantially broad after vaccination. Recipients of vaccine and of placebo showed similar breadth of their non-spike TCR repertoires.

Sequencing used immunoSEQ multiplex PCR; TCRdb keeps in-frame clones, though not all of them. The sample holds about 680,000 clones; about 89% are singletons and the top ten take approximately 1.5%. On this clone itself: What it binds is unknown.

V gave up 4 bases and J gave up 7 bases, with 10 bases separating them. Germline lookup yields CDR1 LGHDT and CDR2 YNNKEL (reference sequence). The CDR3 has 12 residues. The treatment here: around 19 received Ad26.COV2.S at low or high dose, single or two shots; five or six received placebo; per-sample allocation not given. The samples were gathered on day 63 after the first injection of vaccine or placebo. The sample consisted of peripheral blood, taken in a trial of Ad26.COV2.S vaccine versus placebo. This TCR was recovered from a person aged 18-65 years who received the Ad26.COV2.S COVID-19 vaccine or a placebo. V and J are TRBV3-1 (or the pseudogene TRBV3-2) and TRBJ1-1; no definite D call. The CDR3 DNA reads as TGTGCCAGCAGCCCAAGGGAACTTGAAGCTTTCTTT. It yields the protein CASSPRELEAFF.